This T cell receptor (beta chain) was obtained from a study of cytomegalovirus exposure and HLA in healthy donors. Study-wide points: The authors considered a cluster of highly shared sequence variants likely to be a sequencing artifact. Analysis was carried out at a later point, and it linked a missense DCLRE1C variant to TCR beta V- and J-gene trimming. TCR beta chains numbering some 160 were designated cytomegalovirus-associated.

As regards this clone: Antigen specificity is unknown.

PCR employed 60 Vbeta and 13 Jbeta primers. Sequenced by immunoSEQ multiplex PCR; TCRdb stores in-frame clones only, minus some. The repertoire holds about 190,000 clones, with around 80% as singletons. The CDR3 is made up of 14 amino acids. The V gene end was trimmed by 3 bases and the J gene end by 2 bases; junction bases not matched to a gene: 3. CDR1 is SGHRS and CDR2 is YFSETQ in the germline V gene. This chain uses TRBV5-1 with TRBJ2-3, with 7 nucleotides matching TRBD2. Material for sequencing was PBMCs. The sequence derives from a woman in her late teens or twenties in good health and CMV-seronegative. In nucleotides, the CDR3 is TGCGCCAGCAGCTCCCGGGGGGACACAGATACGCAGTATTTT. Amino acid sequence: CASSSRGDTDTQYF.